One sample yielded the 16 T cell receptor beta chains listed below, sequenced in a study of T cells in Graves' hyperthyroidism and ophthalmopathy. Researchers took RNA transcripts and amplified the TCR beta CDR3 regions from them. Initially, a first-round RT-PCR of the TCR CDR3 employed the HTBI primer set. In TCRdb, the multiplex PCR reads were re-called with MiXCR into one record per CDR3 protein. Among fewer than 750,000 distinct CDR3 sequences listed, roughly 14% were seen once. Sample: blood. Receptors originate from a middle-aged woman with Graves' ophthalmopathy.

This clonotype appeared many times. The chain joins TRBV29-1 to TRBJ1-2; D uncertain. In germline, CDR1 is SQVTM, CDR2 ANQGSEA. Trimming removed 6 bases from V and 7 bases from J, with 12 bases in between. The CDR3 loop spans 11 amino acids. The CDR3 is CSVQLGPGYTF. The CDR3 region has the DNA TGCAGCGTCCAACTTGGCCCTGGCTACACCTTC.

The chain is built from TRBV15 and TRBJ1-5, with TRBD1 matching over 7 bases. V lost 8 bases, J lost 2 bases, and 12 bases stayed unmatched. Germline CDR1 reads LNHNV; CDR2 reads YYDKDF (reference sequence). CDR3 length equals 16 residues. The CDR3 DNA is TGTGCCACCGAGAGGAACAAAGGGGGCGGCAATCAGCCCCAGCATTTT. Translated: CATERNKGGGNQPQHF.

This clonotype occurred many times. The gene calls are TRBV28 and TRBJ2-7; no definite D call. V lost 7 bases and J 3 bases, leaving 10 bases between the germline ends. The CDR3 is made up of 12 amino acids. Germline V gene sequence: CDR1 MDHEN, CDR2 SYDVKM. CDR3 DNA sequence: TGTGCCAGCATGACACGGCACTACGAGCAGTACTTC. This codes for CASMTRHYEQYF.

With regard to this clonotype: This may be a read error, as it is one base from a much larger clone. The chain recombines TRBV3-1 with TRBJ2-2, with 15 bases matching TRBD2. The CDR3 consists of 19 residues. Germline V gene lookup returns CDR1 LGHDT and CDR2 YNNKEL (reference sequence). After removal of 1 base from V and 10 bases from J, the junction contained 13 bases not matched to a gene. In nucleotides, the CDR3 is TGTGCCAGCAGCCAAGGCGGACTAGCGGGAGGGCCGTTGAACGAGGAGCTGTTTTTT. Protein sequence: CASSQGGLAGGPLNEELFF.

This clonotype was observed many times. This chain uses TRBV28 with TRBJ2-3, with TRBD2 matching 8 bases. Per the germline V gene, CDR1 is MDHEN and CDR2 is SYDVKM. Trimming cost V 3 bases and J 0 bases; bases outside gene matches: 11. This CDR3 contains 18 residues. CDR3 bases: TGTGCCAGCAGTTTGGTCGGGATGTCTAGCGGGAGCACAGATACGCAGTATTTT. Protein product: CASSLVGMSSGSTDTQYF.

This clonotype was seen at least ten times. V and J are TRBV19 and TRBJ2-5; D may match TRBD1 or TRBD2 (5 bases each). There are 15 residues in the CDR3. Per germline, CDR1 LNHDA and CDR2 SQIVND (reference sequence). Trimming removed 3 bases from V and 4 bases from J, with 15 bases in between. The CDR3 DNA reads TGTGCCAGTAGTATTAGAGGGGTGTTTCGAGAGACCCAGTACTTC. It specifies CASSIRGVFRETQYF.

The chain carries TRBV10-3 and TRBJ1-5; the D gene is possibly TRBD1 (5 bases). V dropped 3 bases and J dropped 7 bases, with 7 bases sitting between them. CDR3 length equals 12 residues. Germline values: CDR1 ENHRY, CDR2 SYGVKD. The DNA for the CDR3 is TGTGCCATCAGTGAACAGGAGCAGCCCCAGCATTTT. Protein: CAISEQEQPQHF.

DNA of the CDR3: TGTGCCAGCAGCCTCCACTTCGGGGGCGAGCAGTACTTC. Translation: CASSLHFGGEQYF. V and J are TRBV4-2 and TRBJ2-7; perhaps TRBD2 as D (6 bases). There are 13 residues in the CDR3. Trimming pared 4 bases from V and 6 bases from J, leaving 13 bases between. The germline CDR1 and CDR2 sequences are LGHNA and YNFKEQ.

The sample holds many counts of this clonotype. A much larger clone lies a single base off, so this may be a read error. The chain employs TRBV28 and TRBJ2-7; no reliable D call. Germline loops: CDR1 MDHEN, CDR2 SYDVKM. Deletions cut 8 bases from V and 4 bases from J, with 18 bases between. This CDR3 has 14 residues. This CDR3 is CASSTTLPRYEQYF. Written as DNA, the CDR3 is TGTGCCAGCTCCACGACTCTCCCGAGGTACGAGCAGTACTTC.

This sequence joins TRBV6-2 or TRBV6-3 and TRBJ2-7, with TRBD2 matching 11 bases. The J segment lost 5 bases and the V segment lost 6 bases, leaving 9 bases of the junction unmatched. The CDR3 covers 15 residues. The germline V gene has CDR1 MNHEY and CDR2 SVGEGT. The CDR3 spells CASSSSLAGVHEQYF. CDR3 coding DNA: TGTGCCAGCAGCTCATCACTAGCGGGAGTGCACGAGCAGTACTTC.

V and J are TRBV30 and TRBJ2-2; D is uncertain. V dropped 2 bases and J dropped 7 bases, with 8 bases sitting between them. The CDR3 covers 12 residues. Germline CDR1 reads GTSNPN; CDR2 reads SVGIG (reference sequence). CDR3 protein: CAWSRRSGELFF. CDR3 nucleotide sequence: TGTGCCTGGAGTCGACGGAGCGGGGAGCTGTTTTTT.

This chain uses TRBV12-3 or TRBV12-4 with TRBJ2-1, with D uncertain. V was clipped by 6 bases and J by 5 bases, with 5 bases between them. The CDR3 spans 11 residues. CDR3 residues: CASSQNNEQFF. CDR3 sequence (DNA): TGTGCCAGCAGCCAAAACAATGAGCAGTTCTTC.

This clonotype has more than one count but fewer than ten. The genes are TRBV14 and TRBJ2-7; D ambiguous. CDR1 SGHDN and CDR2 FVKESK come from the germline V gene. Trimming took 4 bases from V and 2 from J, leaving 15 bases between them. CDR3 length equals 15 residues. The CDR3 DNA follows: TGTGCCAGCAGCCGAGGAGCTGCCCCAGCCTACGAGCAGTACTTC. Residues: CASSRGAAPAYEQYF.

This clonotype was recorded many times. This sequence joins TRBV7-8 and TRBJ1-3; unclear D gene. V was shortened by 4 bases and J by 0 bases, with 19 bases between the two germline ends. Germline CDR1 and CDR2: SGHVS and FQNEAQ. The CDR3 contains 18 residues. CDR3: CASSSLSWRGYSGNTIYF. The CDR3 DNA follows: TGTGCCAGCAGCTCCCTATCGTGGCGAGGATACTCTGGAAACACCATATATTTT.

This clonotype was recorded many times. The chain carries TRBV4-2 and TRBJ1-1; TRBD1 might be the D (5 bases). Germline V gives CDR1 LGHNA, CDR2 YNFKEQ. The V end lost 4 bases, the J end lost 0 bases, and 15 bases lay between the germline ends. The CDR3 is made up of 16 amino acids. CDR3 nucleotide sequence: TGTGCCAGCAGCCCGCATTCCCAGGGCATGAACACTGAAGCTTTCTTT. It encodes CASSPHSQGMNTEAFF.

This clonotype was counted at least ten times. This chain connects TRBV12-3 or TRBV12-4 to TRBJ1-1; the match to TRBD1 covers 9 bases. V dropped 5 bases and J dropped 4; count of bases not matched to a gene: 8. The CDR3 loop spans 15 amino acids. CDR3 residues: CASSLTDRGGTEAFF. DNA for the CDR3: TGTGCCAGCAGTCTTACGGACAGGGGAGGCACTGAAGCTTTCTTT.